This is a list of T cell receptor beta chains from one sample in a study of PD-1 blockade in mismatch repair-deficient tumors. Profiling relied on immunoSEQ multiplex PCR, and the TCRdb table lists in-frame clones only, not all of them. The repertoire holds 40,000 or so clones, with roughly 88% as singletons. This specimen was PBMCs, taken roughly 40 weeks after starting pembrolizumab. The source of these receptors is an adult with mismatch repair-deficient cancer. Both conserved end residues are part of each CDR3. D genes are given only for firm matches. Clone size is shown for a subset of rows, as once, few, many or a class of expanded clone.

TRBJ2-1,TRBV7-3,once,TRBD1,TGTGCCAGCAGCTCGACAGGGGGCACGGATGAGCAGTTCTTC,CASSSTGGTDEQFF
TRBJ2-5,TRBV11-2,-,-,TGTGCCAGCAGCTACTTAATAGCAGAAGAGACCCAGTACTTC,CASSYLIAEETQYF
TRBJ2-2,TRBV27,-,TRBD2,TGTGCCAGCAGTTTGGGGGGGGCCGGGGAGCTGTTTTTT,CASSLGGAGELFF
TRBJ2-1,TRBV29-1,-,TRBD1,TGCAGCGTGTCGGGACAGGGAAGCTACAATGAGCAGTTCTTC,CSVSGQGSYNEQFF
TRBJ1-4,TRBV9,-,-,TGTGCCAGCAGCGTCCAGGGAGGGGTTAGTGAAAAACTGTTTTTT,CASSVQGGVSEKLFF
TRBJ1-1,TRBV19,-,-,TGTGCCAGTAGTCATCCCCAGGGGTATGAAGCTTTCTTT,CASSHPQGYEAFF
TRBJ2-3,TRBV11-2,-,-,TGTGCCAGCAGCTTCGCTAGCGCGCGGACAGATACGCAGTATTTT,CASSFASARTDTQYF
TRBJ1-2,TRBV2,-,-,TGTGCCAGCAGTGAAGCGCTGGAGGTTGGCTACACCTTC,CASSEALEVGYTF
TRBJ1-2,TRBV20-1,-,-,TGCAGTGCTATTACCTATTATGGCTACACCTTC,CSAITYYGYTF
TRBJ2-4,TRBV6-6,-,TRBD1,TGTGCCAGCAGGAAACAGGGGTCCTGGAGCAAAAACATTCAGTACTTC,CASRKQGSWSKNIQYF
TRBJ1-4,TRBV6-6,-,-,TGTGCCAGCAGGGGGGGGGAAAAACTGTTTTTT,CASRGGEKLFF
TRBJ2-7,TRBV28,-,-,TGTGCCAGCAGTAGTCTAGCCCGGAGGGAGCAGTACTTC,CASSSLARREQYF
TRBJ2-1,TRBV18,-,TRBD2,TGTGCCAGCTCACCAATAGCGGGATTGGGCAATGAGCAGTTCTTC,CASSPIAGLGNEQFF
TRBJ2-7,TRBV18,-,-,TGTGCCAGCTCGGGGGCTTCAGGGCCCTCCTACGAGCAGTACTTC,CASSGASGPSYEQYF
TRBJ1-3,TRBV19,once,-,TGTGCCAGTAATTTGGAGGACAGCTCTGGAAACACCATATATTTT,CASNLEDSSGNTIYF
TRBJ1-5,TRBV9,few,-,TGTGCCAGCAGCGTAGCTGAGGGCAATCAGCCCCAGCATTTT,CASSVAEGNQPQHF
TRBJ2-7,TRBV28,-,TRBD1,TGTGCCAGCAGTTTATATCGGACAGGGCACCACGAGCAGTACTTC,CASSLYRTGHHEQYF
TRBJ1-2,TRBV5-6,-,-,TGTGCCAGCAGCTTGGGCCGGAACTATGGCTACACCTTC,CASSLGRNYGYTF
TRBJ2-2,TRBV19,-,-,TGTGCCAGTTTGGAGGATTTCACCGGGGAGCTGTTTTTT,CASLEDFTGELFF
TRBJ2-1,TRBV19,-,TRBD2,TGTGCCAGTAGGATTAGCGGGACTTACTACAATGAGCAGTTCTTC,CASRISGTYYNEQFF
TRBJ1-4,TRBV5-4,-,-,TGTGCCAGCAGCTTGCGGGCGGGAGCTAATGAAAAACTGTTTTTT,CASSLRAGANEKLFF
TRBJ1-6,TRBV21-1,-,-,TGTGCCAGCAGCAACCGGGAAGCAGGTAATTCACCCCTCCACTTT,CASSNREAGNSPLHF
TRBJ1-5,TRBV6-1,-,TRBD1,TGTGCCAGCAGTGTCCGGGACAGAACGTATAGCAATCAGCCCCAGCATTTT,CASSVRDRTYSNQPQHF
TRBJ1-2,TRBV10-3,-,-,TGTGCCATCAGTGAGGAGGATTCAATTGCAGCTAACTATGGCTACACCTTC,CAISEEDSIAANYGYTF
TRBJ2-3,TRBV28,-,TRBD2,TGTGCCAGCTCGGGGGGAGGAAGCACAGATACGCAGTATTTT,CASSGGGSTDTQYF
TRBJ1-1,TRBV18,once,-,TGTGCCAGCTCACTCGACAGGCTGAACACTGAAGCTTTCTTT,CASSLDRLNTEAFF
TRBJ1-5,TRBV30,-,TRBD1,TGTGCCTGGAGCGACAGGGAAAGGCCCCAGCATTTT,CAWSDRERPQHF
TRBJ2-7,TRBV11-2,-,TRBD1,TGTGCCAGCAGCTTAGGGGGGACAGGGCCCTACGAGCAGTACTTC,CASSLGGTGPYEQYF
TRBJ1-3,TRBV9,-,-,TGTGCCAGCAGCCCCCGAGCGAGCTCTGGAAACACCATATATTTT,CASSPRASSGNTIYF
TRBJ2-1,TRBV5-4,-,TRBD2,TGTGCCAGCAGCTTGGCGGGACTACGAACCTACAATGAGCAGTTCTTC,CASSLAGLRTYNEQFF
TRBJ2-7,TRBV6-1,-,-,TGTGCCAGCAGTGAAGCGATCAGCTCCTACGAGCAGTACTTC,CASSEAISSYEQYF
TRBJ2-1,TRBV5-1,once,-,TGCGCCAGCAGCTTGGGAGGCCGCTCTAATGAGCAGTTCTTC,CASSLGGRSNEQFF
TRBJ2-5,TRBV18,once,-,TGTGCCAGCTCACGCCGCACGGGGGAGACCCAGTACTTC,CASSRRTGETQYF
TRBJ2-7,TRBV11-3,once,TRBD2,TGTGCCAGCAGCTCGTCACTAGCGGGACCAGCCGAGCAGTACTTC,CASSSSLAGPAEQYF
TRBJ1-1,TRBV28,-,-,TGTGCCAGCACAGGGAGGGTAAGGGGGGGCGCGAAAGCTTTCTTT,CASTGRVRGGAKAFF
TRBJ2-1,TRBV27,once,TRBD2,TGTGCCAGCAGTTTATCGGGACTAGCGGCCCCCTACAATGAGCAGTTCTTC,CASSLSGLAAPYNEQFF
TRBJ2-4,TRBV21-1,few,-,TGTGCCAGCAGCAAAACAGAGAAAAACATTCAGTACTTC,CASSKTEKNIQYF
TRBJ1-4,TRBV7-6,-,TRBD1,TGTGCCAGCAGCTTATTAGTGACAGGGGGAGAAAAACTGTTTTTT,CASSLLVTGGEKLFF
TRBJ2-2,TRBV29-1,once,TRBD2,TGCAGCGGTTCAATTCGGAAACTAGCGGGTGCCGGGGAGCTGTTTTTT,CSGSIRKLAGAGELFF
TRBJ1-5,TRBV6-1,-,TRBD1,TGTGCCAGCGGGACAGGGTTTCAGCAGCCCCAGCATTTT,CASGTGFQQPQHF
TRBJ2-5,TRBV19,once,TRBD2,TGTGCCAGTAGTACTCCCGACGGACTAGCGGGAGTAGAGACCCAGTACTTC,CASSTPDGLAGVETQYF
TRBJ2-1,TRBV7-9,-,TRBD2,TGTGCCAGCAGGGGACTAGCGGATGAGCAGTTCTTC,CASRGLADEQFF
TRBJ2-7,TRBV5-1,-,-,TGCGCCAGCAGCTTGGAACCGGGACTGGCCTACGAGCAATACTTC,CASSLEPGLAYEQYF